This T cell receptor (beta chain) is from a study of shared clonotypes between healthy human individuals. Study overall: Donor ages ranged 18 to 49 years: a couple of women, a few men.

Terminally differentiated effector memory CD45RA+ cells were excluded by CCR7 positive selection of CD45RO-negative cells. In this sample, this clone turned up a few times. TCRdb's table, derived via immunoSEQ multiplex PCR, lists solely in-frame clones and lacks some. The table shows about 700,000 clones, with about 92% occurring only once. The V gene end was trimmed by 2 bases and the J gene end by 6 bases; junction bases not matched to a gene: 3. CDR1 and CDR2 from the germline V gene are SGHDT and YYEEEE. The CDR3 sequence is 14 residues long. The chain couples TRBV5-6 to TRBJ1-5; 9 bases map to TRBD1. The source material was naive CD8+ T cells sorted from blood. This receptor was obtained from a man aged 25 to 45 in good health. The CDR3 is CASSFGTGIQPQHF. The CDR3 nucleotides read TGTGCCAGCAGCTTCGGGACAGGGATTCAGCCCCAGCATTTT.